This record concerns one TCR beta chain sequence. The antigen remains unidentified. V was clipped by 6 bases and J by 7 bases; unmatched bases: 16. The germline CDR1 and CDR2 sequences are SGHTA and FQGNSA. The CDR3 consists of 16 residues. The sample belongs to a study of long-term antiretroviral therapy in people with HIV. Study context: There is a gap of about a decade between the earliest samples and the later 2015 immediate-ART recommendation.

The study, taken as a whole, reports: When set beside controls, HIV repertoires had CDR3 length ranges that were narrower. The repertoire was dominated at all time points by clones expanded before ART.

Version v3.0 of the immunoSEQ assay was performed at survey level. Each sample had sequencing targeting roughly 35,000-50,000 T-cell genomes. Libraries were prepared by immunoSEQ multiplex PCR; TCRdb keeps only in-frame clonotypes and omits some of them. Of about 19,000 clones listed, less than 85% are singletons. The input for sequencing was unsorted PBMCs, taken at the start of antiretroviral therapy, before treatment. The chain recombines TRBV7-2 with TRBJ2-7, with 9 bases fitting TRBD1. The TCR was taken from a man aged 18 to 30 with HIV. CDR3 amino acids: CASRRDGTGGGWEQYF. DNA for the CDR3: TGTGCCAGCAGGAGAGACGGAACAGGGGGCGGTTGGGAGCAGTACTTC.